The subject of this entry is one TCR beta chain. The antigen is unknown. The read ends 3 residues early relative to the CDR3; the germline J gene fills the gap. The entry originates in a study of T cell clonality in common variable immunodeficiency. Overall study results and limits: CVID subjects showed higher TCRbeta clonality than healthy controls. Common variable immunodeficiency TCR beta sequences reportedly had fewer deletions and N-nucleotide insertions.

Sequencing used immunoSEQ multiplex PCR; TCRdb keeps in-frame clones, though not all of them. This sample has about 28,000 clones and no singletons, with around 3.1% in the ten largest. Germline assignment: CDR1 SEHNR and CDR2 FQNEAQ (reference sequence). The germline V and J ends were trimmed by 4 bases and 3 bases, with 15 bases remaining between them. This CDR3 spans 15 amino acids. Diagnosis required reduced IgG, IgA and/or IgM with specific antibody deficiency. The TCR sequence derives from a human donor with common variable immunodeficiency. What was sequenced was peripheral blood mononuclear cells. V is TRBV7-9 and J is TRBJ1-2; no definite D call. CDR3 in amino acids: CASSSTRGGDYGYTF. CDR3 DNA, as far as it was read: TGTGCCAGCAGCTCCACCCGAGGCGGAGACTATGGC.